This note documents a single TCR beta chain sequence. Its antigen is unknown. Base qualities are not provided; no much larger clone lies one nucleotide away. The germline V gene sets CDR1 to SQVTM and CDR2 to ANQGSEA. From the cysteine through the phenylalanine, the CDR3 covers 13 amino acids. The retained sequence is limited to the CDR3, 39 bases, with the frame set at the first base. At the junction V is shortened by 5 bases and J by 3 bases; bases outside the gene matches: 4. The sample belongs to a study of cytomegalovirus exposure and HLA in healthy donors (dated by TCRdb to about 2017). Background for the entire study: An earlier analysis of under 600 of the donors reported 250 to 300 Gb of sequence data and about 100 million unique TCR beta sequences from about 179 million T cells. An early release covering 500 to 750 HLA-typed donors comprised approximately 290 gigabases of sequencing data and 65 million to 100 million unique TCR sequences. Of the roughly 400 genotyped donors, roughly 80% fell in the genetic ancestry cluster associated with self-reported Caucasian donors. The aim of the study was to test whether cataloging public T cell receptors could identify signatures of past pathogen exposure. The study profiled the T cell repertoires of about 720 subjects by immunosequencing and related them to cytomegalovirus serostatus. A separate validation cohort of 100 to 150 different subjects was used in addition to the roughly 700-subject first cohort. High-throughput TCR immunosequencing, statistical association of individual TCRs with disease status, and machine learning were combined to predict cytomegalovirus infection status. In a later analysis, previously published TCR beta repertoires from roughly 710 donors were re-analyzed and high-resolution HLA genotyping was added so that TCR occurrence patterns could be studied. Rather than drawing on any new phenotypic data, the later analysis identified candidate immune exposures from TCR beta sequences and the way those sequences occurred across donors. To decide whether each TCR beta V gene segment behaved as functional or pseudogenic, an earlier analysis of some 600 of the donors relied on high-throughput TCR beta sequencing. Donor age, sex, ethnicity and CMV serostatus were compiled alongside the repertoire data. A later genetic analysis took genome-wide SNP genotypes for about 55% of the 666 donors and used that subset as a discovery cohort. All discovery cohort repertoires had been generated using a single sequencing platform. HLA typing covered class I and class II loci at four-digit resolution. The number of donors typed differed by locus, with about 629-640 for A, B, C, DRB1 and DQB1, around 560 for DQA1, about 610 for DPA1, and approximately 470 for DPB1. Because of strong linkage in the cohort, five DR-DQ haplotypes were treated as single units for association and clustering. Across around 400 genotyped donors of the cohort, an average of roughly 250,000 unique TCR beta nucleotide sequences per donor were sequenced, and around 20% of those sequences were non-productive.

The cohort was made up of roughly 670 healthy bone marrow donors. Cohort members were all nominally healthy when sampled, although unrecorded immune exposures were likely present. The donor tested CMV seropositive, placing the donor among the approximately 290 seropositive members of the cohort. A peripheral blood sample was provided by each donor, and peripheral blood mononuclear cells were used for TCR beta sequencing. The Qiagen DNeasy Blood Extraction Kit was used to extract genomic DNA from the blood cell samples. Receptor amplification or capture employed the immunoSEQ multiplex PCR assay. A mixture of 60 forward primers for TCR Vbeta segments and 13 reverse primers for TCR Jbeta segments was used in the multiplex PCR. A multiplex PCR assay on genomic DNA amplified the CDR3 region of rearranged TCR beta genes. The amplified TCR beta libraries were sequenced on the Illumina HiSeq System as 87-base-pair reads. The published analysis was carried out like this. In a later analysis, roughly 80 million unique TCR beta chains were counted across the 500 to 850 repertoires, and about 10 million of these chains were shared by at least two donors. A nearest-neighbor algorithm error-corrected the raw reads and collapsed the reads into unique sequences, merging closely related sequences to remove PCR and sequencing errors. To assign V, D and J gene segments, CDR3 sequences were aligned to IMGT reference sequences. For a sequence to be retained, at least a six-nucleotide match to both a V gene segment and a J gene segment was required. A rearrangement counted as productive if the CDR3 had no stop codons and remained in frame with V and J, and every other rearrangement counted as non-productive. CDR3 was defined by IMGT convention, running from the second conserved V-encoded cysteine to the conserved J-encoded phenylalanine. In an earlier analysis of 587 of the donors, sequences lacking an unambiguous match to a single V gene segment were excluded. An earlier analysis of several hundred of the donors called V segments functional above 56.7% productive rearrangements and segregating when the between-donor standard deviation exceeded 5%. A statistical classification framework was developed to diagnose cytomegalovirus status using the catalog of TCR beta chain sequences. A later analysis assigned V and J genes by comparing TCR nucleotide sequences with IMGT/GENE-DB human TR gene sequences. A later analysis assigned CDR3 sequences and most-parsimonious VDJ recombination scenarios with the TCRdist pipeline. In a later analysis, every TCR beta chain was defined by the combination of its CDR3 amino acid sequence and its V-gene family, and reads without a unique V-gene family were dropped. In a later analysis, around 600 highly shared, low-generation-probability nucleotide sequences were removed to address suspected cross-contamination and a sequencing artifact. For each public chain, a later analysis derived a clonal expansion index from normalized ranks of inferred template counts within each repertoire. In a later analysis, generation probabilities were computed using a VDJ recombination model fitted to out-of-frame rearrangements, and the results were checked against IGoR. In a later analysis, hypergeometric tests were used to score TCR-TCR, TCR-HLA and TCR-CMV co-occurrence, with a repertoire-size bias correction applied to TCR pairs. A later analysis estimated false discovery rates by permuting HLA or CMV assignments 20 times. In a later analysis, co-occurring TCRs were grouped using DBSCAN, with TCRdist sequence similarity added in when clustering inside HLA-allele-positive subsets. Co-occurrence clustering excluded repertoires with fewer than 30,000 or more than 120,000 public chains, plus five with anomalous nucleotide sharing. As stored in TCRdb, this immuneACCESS dataset retains in-frame rearrangements with V and J assigned. A fraction of the clones does not appear; measured against another copy, unresolved V genes explain less than half of the discrepancy, and the remainder lacks a known reason. The V and J calls and clone size were taken over from that table, and D and trimming were inferred from the DNA. This sample holds 150,000 to 200,000 clones; around 83% were observed only once. The ten largest clones add up to around 4.1% of the sample.

The investigation overall reported the following: The only immune exposure information available for the cohort was CMV serostatus. In vitro tests confirmed that a few of the cytomegalovirus-associated TCR beta chains recognize cytomegalovirus antigens. A later analysis found that most CMV-associated TCR beta chains appeared HLA-restricted, with HLA associations seemingly driven largely by CMV exposure. Correlated functional status among segregating V segments might be attributable to linkage disequilibrium, but an unknown experimental factor could not be ruled out. At a false discovery rate of 0.05, a later analysis linked 16,951 TCR beta sequences to specific HLA alleles. A later analysis found that TCR association rates varied across HLA loci, with DRB1 alleles showing the most associated TCRs and HLA-C alleles the fewest. Broadly in line with IMGT annotations, most TCR beta V segments showed up in productive rearrangements about 87% or about 30% of the time in an earlier analysis of a few hundred of the donors. A later analysis reported that several top co-occurrence clusters appeared linked to parvovirus B19, influenza, CMV and Epstein-Barr virus. When HLA alleles, especially DR and DQ, strongly co-occurred, TCR associations were difficult to assign to individual alleles. Most TCR sequences were seen in very few donors, while some public TCRs were found in many individuals. According to a later genetic analysis, donors in an Asian-associated ancestry cluster had fewer N-insertions in productive TCRs than the approximately 700-donor mean. The 87-base-pair reads could not distinguish some IMGT-functional V segments, including TRBV6-2 and TRBV6-3, so those segments were excluded. Around 16 rarely observed V segments, including chromosome 9 orphons, were excluded from the earlier analysis of several hundred of the donors because counts were too low. A total of roughly 160 TCR beta chains were listed by the study as associated with cytomegalovirus. Only TCR beta chains were sequenced in this cohort, and the absence of alpha or paired-chain data limited detectable features. Cytomegalovirus status was reported to be diagnosed by the classifier with high specificity and sensitivity in both the original and validation cohorts. A further reported finding was that TCR beta sequences accurately predicted the HLA-A and HLA-B alleles for most subjects in the first cohort. V-gene and J-gene trimming of TCR beta chains was associated with a missense DCLRE1C variant in a later genetic analysis, and the association was replicated in an independent cohort. Roughly uniform sequencing depth across donors was assumed in presence/absence analyses, although this assumption may not hold. HLA typing was unavailable for some donors at each locus, so association tests used only the typed subset. Compared with equally common non-associated chains, HLA-associated TCR beta chains in a later analysis were more clonally expanded and had lower generation probabilities. The authors suggested that the approach could potentially be extended to other disease states and immunological phenotypes. A cluster of highly shared sequence variants was judged likely to represent a technical artifact of the sequencing pipeline.

The rearranged segments are TRBV29-1 and TRBJ2-1; 7 bases in the junction line up with TRBD2. The sequenced sample was PBMCs. This sequence originates from a man aged 50 or older in good health and CMV-seropositive. The nucleotide sequence is given as TGCAGCGTTCGGGGGGATCTCTACAATGAGCAGTTCTTC. Translated, it reads CSVRGDLYNEQFF.